This is a list of T cell receptor beta chains from one sample in a study of blood T cell repertoires in COVID-19. Produced via immunoSEQ multiplex PCR; TCRdb's table is partial and in-frame only. This sample has approximately 49,000 clones, with about four fifths found just once. The sequenced material came from peripheral blood. The receptors derive from a woman aged 55-70 years with acute or convalescent COVID-19. CDR3s leave out the opening cysteine and the closing phenylalanine or tryptophan. A row's size may be missing; if present it is once, few, many or a size class.

v_call | clone_size | cdr3_aa
TRBV6-4 | - | ASSDTDRDGELF
TRBV5-4 | - | ASSLTGGDEKLF
TRBV6-5 | - | ASTSSLGRGNTIY
TRBV19 | once | ASSINTPYEQY
TRBV14 | - | ASSQAQGRNTEAF
TRBV27 | - | ASSLVPLAGGHAEQF
TRBV10-3 | - | AISSKQGPYEQY
TRBV9 | once | ASSVEGAFSGNTIY
TRBV6-1 | - | ASSERGTGYQPQH
TRBV11-2 | - | ASSLGGQGNEKLF
TRBV19 | - | ASSIKQGSEAF
TRBV4-1 | - | ASSLRDRDGNTIY
TRBV19 | - | ASRGGLAGGTGELF
TRBV18 | - | ASSQDRGNTEAF
TRBV7-6 | - | ASSPNTNVNSPLH
TRBV19 | - | ASRRGQAASSYEQY
TRBV10-2 | - | ASSESGTANQPQH
TRBV27 | - | ASRTTGPSEAF
TRBV20-1 | - | SASDQGKGTEAF
TRBV29-1 | - | SVEGPSGGSTDTQY
TRBV30 | - | AWSVPRLRGIGAEAF
TRBV3-1/TRBV3-2 | few | ASSQYGQPQH
TRBV7-8 | - | ASSLSRTGAYEKLF
TRBV15 | - | ATSRDTWGQGALTGELF
TRBV19 | - | ASRIGQGGYGYT
TRBV4-1 | - | ASSHPGWTSLDSGNTIY
TRBV7-8 | - | ASSPRTSGRLDSSYEQY
TRBV3-1/TRBV3-2 | - | VSRGDADTQY
TRBV12-5 | few | ASGLGSTDGYT
TRBV12-5 | - | ASGLDSYNEQF
TRBV30 | - | AWSVLQGYEQY
TRBV19 | few | ASSRSTRATNEKLF
TRBV18 | - | ASSTPGLSGEQY
TRBV6-5 | - | ASRIAGGPSYEQY
TRBV29-1 | - | SVEGGGWGTDTQY
TRBV7-9 | few | ASSFKGETEAF
TRBV30 | - | AWKRGNYGYT
TRBV3-1/TRBV3-2 | - | ASSPNRRDNWNTEAF
TRBV11-2 | - | ASSPDFNYGYT
TRBV5-1 | - | ASSLSDRNGYT
TRBV27 | - | ASERQGLAF